This TCR beta chain was captured by sequencing in a study of CD8+ T cells in alopecia areata. As for the study in general: Those patients who were treated received oral tofacitinib, which was given at 5 to 10 mg twice daily for moderate-to-severe alopecia areata.

Stated treatment: oral pan-JAK inhibitor, 5-10 mg twice daily. Study-wide results and limits: Baseline CD8+ expansion's link to response remains uncertain, as there was one nonresponder.

This clone was counted a few times. Its antigen remains unidentified. RNA was extracted and reverse transcribed into cDNA as the sequencing template. Clones were sequenced by immunoSEQ multiplex PCR, and TCRdb holds only the in-frame ones, with some missing. The sample holds around 200,000 clones, around 56% seen once. Looked up from germline, CDR1 is SNHLY and CDR2 is FYNNEI. This CDR3 has 13 amino acids. V gave up 5 bases and J gave up 2 bases, with 7 bases separating them. This specimen consisted of CD4+ T cells sorted from blood, obtained at week 4, from a patient treated with tofacitinib. This chain uses TRBV2 with TRBJ1-5; unclear D gene. The TCR comes from a human donor with alopecia areata. CDR3 in amino acids: CASSLDGNQPQHF. The CDR3 bases are TGTGCCAGCAGTTTAGACGGCAATCAGCCCCAGCATTTT. The full variable domain, its missing parts supplied by reference TRBV2 and TRBJ1-5, is EPEVTQTPSHQVTQMGQEVILRCVPISNHLYFYWYRQILGQKVEFLVSFYNNEISEKSEIFDDQFSVERPDGSNFTLKIRSTKLEDSAMYFCASSLDGNQPQHFGDGTRLSIL.